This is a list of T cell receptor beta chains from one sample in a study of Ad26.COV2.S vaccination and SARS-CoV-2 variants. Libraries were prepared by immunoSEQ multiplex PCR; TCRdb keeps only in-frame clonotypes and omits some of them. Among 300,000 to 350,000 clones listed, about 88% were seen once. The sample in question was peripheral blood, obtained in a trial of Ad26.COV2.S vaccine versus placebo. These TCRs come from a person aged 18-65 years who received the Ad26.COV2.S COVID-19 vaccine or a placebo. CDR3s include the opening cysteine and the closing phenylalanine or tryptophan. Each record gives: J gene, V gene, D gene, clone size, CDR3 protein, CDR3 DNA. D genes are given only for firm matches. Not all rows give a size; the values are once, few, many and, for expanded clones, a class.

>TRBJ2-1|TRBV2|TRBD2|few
CASREGVHRTSVNNEQFF
TGTGCCAGCAGAGAAGGAGTACACCGGACTAGCGTGAACAATGAGCAGTTCTTC
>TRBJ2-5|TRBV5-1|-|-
CASRGLETQYF
TGCGCCAGTAGAGGACTGGAGACCCAGTACTTC
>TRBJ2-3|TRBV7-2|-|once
CASSLGVSADTQYF
TGTGCCAGCAGCTTAGGGGTTTCGGCAGATACGCAGTATTTT
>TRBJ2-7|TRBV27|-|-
CASSGTTTYEQYF
TGTGCCTCCTCCGGGACAACGACCTACGAGCAGTACTTC
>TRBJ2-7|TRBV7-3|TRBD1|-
CASRTPGQGAYEQYF
TGTGCCAGCAGGACACCGGGACAGGGGGCGTATGAGCAGTACTTC
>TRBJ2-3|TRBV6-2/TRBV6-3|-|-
CASSLLLTDTQYF
TGTGCCAGCAGTCTGTTACTCACAGATACGCAGTATTTT
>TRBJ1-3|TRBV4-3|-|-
CASSQASTGGNTIYF
TGCGCCAGCAGCCAAGCCTCCACTGGCGGAAACACCATATATTTT
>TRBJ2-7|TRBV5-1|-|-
CASGETASTVEQYF
TGCGCCAGCGGTGAGACGGCTTCGACGGTCGAGCAGTACTTC
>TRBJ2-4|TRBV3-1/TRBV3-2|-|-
CASSQDRLAKNIQYF
TGTGCCAGCAGCCAAGACAGGCTAGCCAAAAACATTCAGTACTTC
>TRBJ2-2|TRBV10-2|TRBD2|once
CATSGLALLSNTGELFF
TGCGCCACATCCGGACTAGCTTTATTGTCGAACACCGGGGAGCTGTTTTTT
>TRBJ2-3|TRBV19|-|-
CASKPARRTDTQYF
TGTGCCAGTAAACCAGCCCGCCGCACAGATACGCAGTATTTT
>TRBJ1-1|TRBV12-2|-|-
CASRLAADRGDTEAFF
TGTGCAAGTCGCTTAGCTGCCGACAGGGGTGACACTGAAGCTTTCTTT
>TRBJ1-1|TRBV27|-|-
CASSLWKENTEAFF
TGTGCCAGCAGTTTATGGAAGGAGAACACTGAAGCTTTCTTT
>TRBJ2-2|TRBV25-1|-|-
CASSVAGSTGELFF
TGTGCCAGCAGTGTCGCAGGTTCCACCGGGGAGCTGTTTTTT
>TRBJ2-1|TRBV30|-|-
CAWEKGTPGIPNEQFF
TGTGCCTGGGAAAAAGGGACTCCTGGAATTCCTAATGAGCAGTTCTTC
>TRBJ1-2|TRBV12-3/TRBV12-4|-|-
CASTLSGESYTF
TGTGCCAGCACCCTGAGCGGGGAGAGCTACACCTTC
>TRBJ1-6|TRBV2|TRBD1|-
CASRKGQGFSPLHF
TGTGCCAGCAGGAAGGGACAGGGCTTTTCACCCCTCCACTTT
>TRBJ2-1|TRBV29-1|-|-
CSVARGAQNEQFF
TGCAGCGTTGCCCGGGGGGCGCAGAATGAGCAGTTCTTC
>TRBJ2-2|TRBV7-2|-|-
CASSWMFREAGELFF
TGTGCCAGCAGCTGGATGTTTAGGGAGGCCGGGGAGCTGTTTTTT
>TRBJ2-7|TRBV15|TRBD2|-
CATSRGTSGSYEQYF
TGTGCCACCAGCAGAGGGACTAGCGGCTCCTACGAGCAGTACTTC
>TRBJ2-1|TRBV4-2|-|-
CASSPIGGGAYNEQFF
TGTGCCAGCAGCCCTATCGGAGGGGGGGCCTACAATGAGCAGTTCTTC
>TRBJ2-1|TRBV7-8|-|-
CASSFIASSYNEQFF
TGTGCCAGCAGCTTTATAGCGTCCTCCTACAATGAGCAGTTCTTC
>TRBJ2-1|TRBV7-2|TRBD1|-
CASSYRDRGNEQFF
TGTGCCAGCAGCTATAGGGACAGGGGAAATGAGCAGTTCTTC
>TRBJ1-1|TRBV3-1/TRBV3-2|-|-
CASSQRLGVTEAFF
TGTGCCAGCAGCCAAAGGTTGGGGGTCACTGAAGCTTTCTTT
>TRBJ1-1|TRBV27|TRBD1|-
CASSYRGLSEAFF
TGTGCCAGCAGTTACAGGGGGTTATCTGAAGCTTTCTTT